The clone carrying this T cell receptor (beta chain) was recorded a few times. Its antigen is still unknown. The data are from a study of cytomegalovirus exposure and HLA in healthy donors. Overall study context: An analysis done earlier identified more than 100 million unique TCR beta sequences from approximately 200 million T cells.

The CDR3 length is 15 residues. Overall study findings and caveats: Accurate HLA-A and HLA-B prediction from TCR beta sequences was reported for most subjects. CMV serostatus was the sole immune exposure data available. A highly shared variant cluster was judged a likely technical artifact.

PCR was performed using 60 Vbeta and 13 Jbeta primers. The data were produced by immunoSEQ multiplex PCR, yet TCRdb's version contains in-frame clones alone and is incomplete. The profile shows 95,000 to 100,000 clones, around 10% of them singletons. The receptor's source is a man between 45 and 60 years old in good health and CMV-seropositive. The V call is TRBV21-1, the J call TRBJ1-4. TRBV21-1 is a documented pseudogene. The sample comprised PBMCs. DNA for the CDR3: TGTGCCAGCAGCAATGGGGCAGGACTAAATGAAAAACTGTTTTTT. It encodes CASSNGAGLNEKLFF.